The source of this T cell receptor beta chain is a study of T cells in women clearing cervical HPV infection. Study-level findings and limits: Cases carried less TRBV6-7 than controls: around 0.11% versus 0.15%.

V lost 5 bases and J lost 8; bases outside the gene matches: 10. The length of the CDR3 is 15 residues. Germline V lookup: CDR1 SGHAT, CDR2 FQNNGV. Clones were read by immunoSEQ multiplex PCR, and TCRdb kept only the in-frame ones, dropping some. This sample's clone table lists 15,000 to 20,000 clones. As concerns this clone: What it recognizes is unknown. The sequenced fragment ends 3 residues before the CDR3 boundary, so the rest is inferred from the germline J gene.

Sequencing was carried out using blood buffy coat. The receptor was derived from a woman aged 18-70 years with a cervical HPV16 infection that either progressed to CIN3+ or cleared (not recorded which). This sequence joins TRBV11-2 and TRBJ1-4, with 8 bases fitting TRBD1. Here the CDR3 reads CASSRDSGTGEKLFF. The part of the CDR3 DNA that was read is TGTGCCAGCAGCCGAGATTCCGGGACAGGAGAAAAA.